The source of this T cell receptor (beta chain) is a study of blood T cell repertoires in COVID-19. Study as a whole: Samples representing acute and convalescent COVID-19 were sourced from the United States, Italy and Spain. Sources were T cells, B-cell-depleted T cells, or PBMCs; the material itself was cDNA or gDNA.

Source study methods: Amplification of reference gene primers was used by the study to estimate nucleated cell counts. The repertoire was sequenced with immunoSEQ multiplex PCR; TCRdb's copy has only in-frame clones and lacks some. The DNA gave D and trimming, while V, J and clone size come from that table. The repertoire holds a few hundred thousand clones, approximately 90% seen once, with around 3.5% in the top ten. In this sample, this clone turned up a few times. The sample consisted of peripheral blood. The receptor was isolated from a middle-aged woman with acute or convalescent COVID-19.

The DNA for the CDR3 is TGTGCCAGCAGCCAAAGGACAGGGGGCGCGAATACTGAAGCTTTCTTT. It translates to CASSQRTGGANTEAFF. V gene TRBV7-9 combines with J gene TRBJ1-1; 11 nucleotides align to TRBD1. The ends lost 5 bases at V and 5 bases at J; junction bases unmatched: 10. CDR1 and CDR2 (germline): SEHNR, FQNEAQ (reference sequence). The CDR3 is 16 residues long. The full variable domain, completed using reference TRBV7-9 and TRBJ1-1, is DTGVSQNPRHKITKRGQNVTFRCDPISEHNRLYWYRQTLGQGPEFLTYFQNEAQLEKSRLLSDRFSAERPKGSFSTLEIQRTEQGDSAMYLCASSQRTGGANTEAFFGQGTRLTVV.